These 12 T cell receptor beta chains share one sample of origin, sequenced in a study of siplizumab effects on memory and regulatory T cells. Only in-frame clones appear in the TCRdb table, and some are missing; sequencing was by immunoSEQ multiplex PCR. This table has more than 85,000 clones, 80% to 95% appearing once. The specimen sequenced was CD4+ T cells sorted from blood. The receptor set was obtained from a human donor in good health.

This clone was recorded only once. V gene TRBV29-1 combines with J gene TRBJ1-1, with a possible D match to TRBD1 (6 bases). Germline CDR1 reads SQVTM; CDR2 reads ANQGSEA. Trimming removed 8 bases from V and 5 bases from J, with 15 bases in between. The CDR3 has 12 residues. This chain's CDR3 is CSLREGVTEAFF. In DNA, the CDR3 is TGCAGCCTACGTGAGGGGGTGACTGAAGCTTTCTTT.

V is TRBV5-6 and J is TRBJ1-2, with TRBD1 as a possible D gene (5 bases). V gave up 0 bases and J gave up 2 bases, with 8 bases separating them. Germline V CDR1 and CDR2: SGHDT, YYEEEE. The CDR3 contains 14 residues. CDR3 in DNA: TGTGCCAGCAGCTTGGTGCCAGGGAACTATGGCTACACCTTC. Protein sequence: CASSLVPGNYGYTF. The complete variable domain, with remaining parts taken from reference TRBV5-6 and TRBJ1-2, reads DAGVTQSPTHLIKTRGQQVTLRCSPKSGHDTVSWYQQALGQGPQFIFQYYEEEERQRGNFPDRFSGHQFPNYSSELNVNALLLGDSALYLCASSLVPGNYGYTFGSGTRLTVV.

The chain combines TRBV6-1 with TRBJ1-1; D is undetermined. V lost 5 bases and J 8 bases, leaving 9 bases between the germline ends. Germline V gives CDR1 MNHNS, CDR2 SASEGT. This CDR3 has 11 amino acids. CDR3 sequence: CASSYGWEAFF. In nucleotides, the CDR3 is TGTGCCAGCAGTTACGGGTGGGAAGCTTTCTTT.

The V gene is TRBV6-1, the J gene TRBJ2-4; D call uncertain. V shed 6 bases and J shed 3 bases, with 15 bases lying between them. The germline gives CDR1 MNHNS, CDR2 SASEGT. CDR3 size: 15 residues. Here the CDR3 DNA reads TGTGCCAGCAGGCTTCAGATCGACCTCAAAAACATTCAGTACTTC. This gives the protein CASRLQIDLKNIQYF.

The CDR3 bases are TGTGCCAGCAGCCGGGCAAGGAACATGAACACTGAAGCTTTCTTT. Translated: CASSRARNMNTEAFF. The chain carries TRBV11-2 and TRBJ1-1; D gene uncertain. The CDR3 runs to 15 residues. Germline CDR1 and CDR2: SGHAT and FQNNGV. V dropped 5 bases and J dropped 0 bases, with 13 bases sitting between them.

This chain links TRBV6-1 with TRBJ1-2; 9 nucleotides agree with TRBD1. The ends lost 6 bases at V and 7 bases at J; junction bases unmatched: 6. Germline V gene data show CDR1 as MNHNS and CDR2 as SASEGT. The CDR3 covers 13 residues. CDR3 coding DNA: TGTGCCAGCAGAGGGACAGGGTGGGCTGGCTACACCTTC. Protein product: CASRGTGWAGYTF.

In nucleotides, the CDR3 is TGTGCCAGCAGCCCACATCCGCTAGGGGAAGATCAGTACTTC. Residues: CASSPHPLGEDQYF. The chain carries TRBV4-2 and TRBJ2-7, with D perhaps TRBD1 (5 bases). The CDR3 runs to 14 residues. V lost 4 bases and J 10 bases, leaving 20 bases between the germline ends. From germline, CDR1 is LGHNA and CDR2 YNFKEQ.

The V call is TRBV18, the J call TRBJ2-7; no definite D call. The germline V and J ends were trimmed by 1 base and 2 bases, with 15 bases remaining between them. From germline, CDR1 is KGHSH and CDR2 LQKENI. CDR3 length equals 16 residues. DNA of the CDR3: TGTGCCAGCTCACCACTTTATAAAGACCCGACCTACGAGCAGTACTTC. Protein sequence: CASSPLYKDPTYEQYF.

This sequence joins TRBV18 and TRBJ1-1; the D is unclear. This CDR3 spans 14 amino acids. Germline V lookup: CDR1 KGHSH, CDR2 LQKENI. The V gene lost 2 bases and the J gene lost 4 bases, with 11 bases spanning the gap. CDR3 sequence reads: CASSPNSFSTEAFF. CDR3 bases: TGTGCCAGCTCACCAAATTCTTTTTCCACTGAAGCTTTCTTT.

CDR3 sequence: CASSSRLGDTQYF. The CDR3 nucleotides are TGTGCCAGCAGCTCCCGACTTGGAGATACGCAGTATTTT. The rearrangement uses TRBV7-2 and TRBJ2-3; D is unresolved. The germline V gene has CDR1 SGHTA and CDR2 FQGNSA. V was cut by 4 bases and J by 5 bases, with 10 bases left in between. The CDR3 extends over 13 amino acids.

J is TRBJ2-5 and V is TRBV5-1, with 11 nucleotides matching TRBD2. Losses at the gene ends were 4 bases for V and 8 bases for J; bases not matched to a gene: 4. CDR3 length: 13 residues. The germline V gene has CDR1 SGHRS and CDR2 YFSETQ. CDR3 protein: CASSPGTSGTQYF. The DNA for the CDR3 is TGCGCCAGCAGCCCGGGGACTAGCGGTACCCAGTACTTC.

V gene TRBV5-5 combines with J gene TRBJ1-2; tentatively, D is TRBD1 (5 bases). Germline V lookup: CDR1 SGHKS, CDR2 YYEKEE (reference sequence). Trimming took off 5 bases at V and 7 bases at J, with 21 bases between the two ends. The CDR3 covers 15 residues. For the CDR3, the DNA is TGTGCCAGCAGTCATAGACTCGGGGGATACGGTGGCTACACCTTC. Its translation is CASSHRLGGYGGYTF. Drawing the rest from reference TRBV5-5 and TRBJ1-2, the complete variable domain is DAGVTQSPTHLIKTRGQQVTLRCSPISGHKSVSWYQQVLGQGPQFIFQYYEKEERGRGNFPDRFSARQFPNYSSELNVNALLLGDSALYLCASSHRLGGYGGYTFGSGTRLTVV.